The entry that follows covers one T cell receptor beta chain sequence. Sequencing was performed with immunoSEQ multiplex PCR; in TCRdb, only in-frame clones are kept and a portion is missing. The table records some 58,000 clones, approximately 80% of them present only once. These data originate in a study of blood T cell repertoires in COVID-19. Study background: Some COVID-19 samples were acute and others convalescent; all came from the United States, Italy and Spain.

The CDR3 contains 15 residues. Material: peripheral blood. This chain joins TRBV21-1 and TRBJ2-7; the listed D gene, TRBD1, was not tested against the DNA. TRBV21-1 is termed a pseudogene. The sequence was obtained from a man aged 50 to 60 with COVID-19, enrolled during active disease. CDR3 nucleotides: TGTGCCAGCAGCAACCAAAGGACAGGGTGCTACGAGCAGTACTTC. This translates into CASSNQRTGCYEQYF.